This TCR beta chain was captured by sequencing in a study of CD8+ T cells in alopecia areata. Following RNA extraction, reverse transcription yielded cDNA that acted as the sequencing template. Assay: immunoSEQ multiplex PCR; the TCRdb copy retains only in-frame clones and omits some. This table has approximately 160,000 clones, less than 70% appearing once. Germline V gives CDR1 SGHRS, CDR2 YFSETQ. The CDR3 consists of 14 residues. V lost 5 bases, J lost 11 bases, and 17 bases lay in between. This clone was seen once. Regarding treatment: oral pan-JAK inhibitor, 5-10 mg twice daily. This chain joins TRBV5-1 and TRBJ1-6; D call uncertain. The input for sequencing was CD4+ T cells sorted from blood, taken at week 24, from a patient treated with tofacitinib. The sequence derives from a human donor with alopecia areata. For the CDR3, the DNA is TGCGCCAGCAGTTCGAGGGAGAAACTTCCACCCCTCCACTTT. Amino acid sequence: CASSSREKLPPLHF.